The present TCR beta chain was sequenced within a study of siplizumab effects on memory and regulatory T cells. Clones were read by immunoSEQ multiplex PCR, and TCRdb kept only the in-frame ones, dropping some. This table has about 100,000 clones, about nine tenths appearing once. The sequence was obtained from a human donor in good health. Sequencing input: CD4+ T cells sorted from blood.

The CDR3 protein is CASSPPGVPTQYF. As DNA, the CDR3 is TGTGCCAGCAGCCCCCCGGGTGTCCCGACCCAGTACTTC. This sequence joins TRBV6-5 and TRBJ2-5; no clear D gene. Germline V gene lookup returns CDR1 MNHEY and CDR2 SVGAGI. Trimming took 6 bases from V and 7 from J, leaving 15 bases between them. The CDR3 extends over 13 amino acids.